The T cell receptor (beta chain) described here comes from a study of control samples from healthy donors and cancer patients. This table comes from immunoSEQ multiplex PCR, and its TCRdb copy is limited to in-frame clones, with some not included. The data show 110,000 to 150,000 clones, with over 90% seen just once and approximately 15% held by the top ten. The CDR3 contains 15 residues. Per germline, CDR1 MNHEY and CDR2 SVGAGI. Trimming shortened V by 8 bases and J by 0 bases, and 14 bases separated the two germline ends. The clonotype was recovered from a man in his sixties with colorectal cancer. Sequenced: PBMCs. The chain has TRBV6-5 and TRBJ1-5; no reliable D call. The CDR3 nucleotides read TGTGCCAGCCATCTAGTCGCCTCTAGCAATCAGCCCCAGCATTTT. It encodes CASHLVASSNQPQHF.